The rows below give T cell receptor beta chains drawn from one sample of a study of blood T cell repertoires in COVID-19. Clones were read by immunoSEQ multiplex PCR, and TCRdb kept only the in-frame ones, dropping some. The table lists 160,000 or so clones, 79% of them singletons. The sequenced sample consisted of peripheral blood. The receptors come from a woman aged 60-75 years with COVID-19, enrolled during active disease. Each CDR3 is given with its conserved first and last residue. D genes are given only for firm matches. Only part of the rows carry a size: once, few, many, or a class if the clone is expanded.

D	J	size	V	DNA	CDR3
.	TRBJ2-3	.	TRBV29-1	TGCAGCGTTGTTGGACTCCTACGACTCGATACGCAGTATTTT	CSVVGLLRLDTQYF
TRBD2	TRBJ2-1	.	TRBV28	TGTGCCAGCACCGGGACTAGCGACTACAATGAGCAGTTCTTC	CASTGTSDYNEQFF
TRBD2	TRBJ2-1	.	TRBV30	TGTGCCTGGAGTGGGAATAGCGGGAGCCGTTGGTACAATGAGCAGTTCTTC	CAWSGNSGSRWYNEQFF
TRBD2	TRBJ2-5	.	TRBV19	TGTGCCAGTAAGGCGGAACGGGAGGGAGGGGAGACCCAGTACTTC	CASKAEREGGETQYF
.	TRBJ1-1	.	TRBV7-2	TGTGCCAGCAGTAGGGAGTTGAACACTGAAGCTTTCTTT	CASSRELNTEAFF
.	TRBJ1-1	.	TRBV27	TGTGCCAGCAGTTTATTTTCATCTATCGGCACAGACACTGAAGCTTTCTTT	CASSLFSSIGTDTEAFF
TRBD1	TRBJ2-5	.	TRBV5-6	TGTGCCAGCAGCGCATCTCCGGGACAGCAAGAGACCCAGTACTTC	CASSASPGQQETQYF
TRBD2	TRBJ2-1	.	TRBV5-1	TGCGCCAGCAGCTTGGTCGTGGGACTAGCGTTGAATGAGCAGTTCTTC	CASSLVVGLALNEQFF
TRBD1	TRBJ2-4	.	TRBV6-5	TGTGCCAGCAGTTACTCCAGGACAGGGTCCAAAAACATTCAGTACTTC	CASSYSRTGSKNIQYF
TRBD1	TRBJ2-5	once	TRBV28	TGTGCCAGCAGGCGACAGGGGGAGAAGACCCAGTACTTC	CASRRQGEKTQYF
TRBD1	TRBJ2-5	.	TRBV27	TGTGCCAGCAGTTCCTGGACAGGGTCCCAAGAGACCCAGTACTTC	CASSSWTGSQETQYF
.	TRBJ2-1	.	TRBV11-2	TGTGCCAGCAGCTTAAACTACTATATCAATGAGCAGTTCTTC	CASSLNYYINEQFF
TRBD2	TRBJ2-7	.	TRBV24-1	TGTGCCACCAGTGACGCCCGGACTAGCGGGAGCCCACTGAGGAACGAGCAGTACTTC	CATSDARTSGSPLRNEQYF
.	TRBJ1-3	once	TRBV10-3	TGTGCCATCAGTACCGGGACTGACGGAAACACCATATATTTT	CAISTGTDGNTIYF
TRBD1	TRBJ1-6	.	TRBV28	TGTGCCATTAAACCTTCGAGACAGGGAAATTCACCCCTCCACTTT	CAIKPSRQGNSPLHF
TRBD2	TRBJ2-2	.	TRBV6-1	TGTGCCAGCAGTGCCTCGGGACCGTGGGGGGGGAACACCGGGGAGCTGTTTTTT	CASSASGPWGGNTGELFF
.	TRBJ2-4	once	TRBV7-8	TGTGCCAGCAGCGTCGCCCGGGGGGCGGGAGTAAGAAACATTCAGTACTTC	CASSVARGAGVRNIQYF
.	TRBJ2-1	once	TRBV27	TGTGCCAGCAGTTTGAGACGGAGGATTTCCCGCAATGAGCAGTTCTTC	CASSLRRRISRNEQFF
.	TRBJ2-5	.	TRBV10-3	TGTGCCATCAAGGGGGATGACGACGTACGACAGACCCAGTACTTC	CAIKGDDDVRQTQYF
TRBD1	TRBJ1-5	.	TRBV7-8	TGTGCCAGCAGCTTAGTACCGGGGAGGACAGGGGGAAATCAGCCCCAGCATTTT	CASSLVPGRTGGNQPQHF
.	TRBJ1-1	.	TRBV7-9	TGTGCCAGCAGCTTTCTAGGCATTTCTGAAGCTTTCTTT	CASSFLGISEAFF
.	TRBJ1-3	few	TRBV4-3	TGCGCCAGCAGCCATGGAATCCGGACAGCAGGAGGAAACACCATATATTTT	CASSHGIRTAGGNTIYF
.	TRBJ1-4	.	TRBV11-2	TGTGCCAGCAGCGTACGGGGGATTAATGAAAAACTGTTTTTT	CASSVRGINEKLFF
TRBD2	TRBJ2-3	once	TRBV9	TGTGCCAGCAGTAGGACTAGCGGGGCCCTAACGCAGTATTTT	CASSRTSGALTQYF
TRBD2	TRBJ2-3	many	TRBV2	TGTGCCAGCAGCCCGGCGGGGGGAGGCGCAGATACGCAGTATTTT	CASSPAGGGADTQYF
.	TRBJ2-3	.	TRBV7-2	TGTGCCAGCAGCTTATTAGTCCCAGATACGCAGTATTTT	CASSLLVPDTQYF
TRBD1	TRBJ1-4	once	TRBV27	TGTGCCAGCAGTTCATACCGGGACAGCCCTAATGAAAAACTGTTTTTT	CASSSYRDSPNEKLFF
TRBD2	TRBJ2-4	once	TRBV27	TGTGCCAGCAGTCCGCTCACTAAAGCGGGAGCTGCCAAAAACATTCAGTACTTC	CASSPLTKAGAAKNIQYF
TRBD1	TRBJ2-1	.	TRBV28	TGTGCCAGCAGTCGAAGGACAGGGAACAATGAGCAGTTCTTC	CASSRRTGNNEQFF
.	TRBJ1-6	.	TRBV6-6	TGTGCCAGCAGTCCCGGATCACCCCGGGGATGGGGTTCACCCCTCCACTTT	CASSPGSPRGWGSPLHF
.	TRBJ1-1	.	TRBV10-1	TGCGCCAGCAGTGCCACCGCTGGGGACATATTGAACACTGAAGCTTTCTTT	CASSATAGDILNTEAFF
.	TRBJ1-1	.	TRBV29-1	TGCAGCGTTATGGAGGGGTCCGGGGCTTTCTTT	CSVMEGSGAFF
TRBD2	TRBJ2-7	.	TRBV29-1	TGCAGCGTTGCAGGGACTAGCGGGATGTCGGACGAGCAGTACTTC	CSVAGTSGMSDEQYF
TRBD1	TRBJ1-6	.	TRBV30	TGTGCCTGGAGGACGCACAGGGGGAGGTATAATTCACCCCTCCACTTT	CAWRTHRGRYNSPLHF
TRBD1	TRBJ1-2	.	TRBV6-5	TGTGCCAGCAGAGAGATGGGACAGATACTCTATGGCTACACCTTC	CASREMGQILYGYTF
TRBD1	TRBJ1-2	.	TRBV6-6	TGTGCCAGCAGATCCTCAGGGGGAGGAGGCTATGGCTACACCTTC	CASRSSGGGGYGYTF
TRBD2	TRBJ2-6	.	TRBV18	TGTGCCAGCTCCCCCGGGGGGGGAACCGGGGCCAACGTCCTGACTTTC	CASSPGGGTGANVLTF
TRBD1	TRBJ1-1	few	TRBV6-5	TGTGCCAGCAGTAAGGGGGCGCGAAGAAGCACTGAAGCTTTCTTT	CASSKGARRSTEAFF
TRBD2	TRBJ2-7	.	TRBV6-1	TGTGCCAGCAGTGAAACGCCTAGCGGCCCCTACGAGCAGTACTTC	CASSETPSGPYEQYF
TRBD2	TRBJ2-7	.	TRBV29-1	TGCAGCGTTGAAGCCCCGACTAGCGGGAGGGCGCGTGACGAGCAGTACTTC	CSVEAPTSGRARDEQYF
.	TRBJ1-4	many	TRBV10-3	TGTGCCATCAGTGACGGGTCTAATGAAAAACTGTTTTTT	CAISDGSNEKLFF
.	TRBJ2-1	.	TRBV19	TGTGCCAGTAGTATTTTGGGGCAGATTGGGCAGTTCTTC	CASSILGQIGQFF
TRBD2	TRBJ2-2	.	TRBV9	TGTGCCAGCAGCGTAGGCGGGACTAGCGGGGTAACCGGGGAGCTGTTTTTT	CASSVGGTSGVTGELFF
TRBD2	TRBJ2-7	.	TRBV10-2	TGCGCCAGCAGTGAGTCTTTTACTAGCGCCGACTCCTACGAGCAGTACTTC	CASSESFTSADSYEQYF
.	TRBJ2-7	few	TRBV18	TGTGCCAGCTCACCACCGATCGGGGGGCGCGAAGAGCAGTACTTC	CASSPPIGGREEQYF
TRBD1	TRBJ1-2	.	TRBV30	TGTGCCTGGAACAGGGGTGATGGCTACACCTTC	CAWNRGDGYTF
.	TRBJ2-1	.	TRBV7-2	TGTGCCAGCAGCCATCGGGGTGGTGAGCAGTTCTTC	CASSHRGGEQFF
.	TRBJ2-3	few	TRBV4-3	TGCGCCAGCAGCCAAGGTGGGAGACCAGATACGCAGTATTTT	CASSQGGRPDTQYF